These 8 T cell receptor beta chains share one sample of origin, sequenced in a study of CD4+ T cells in melanoma (dated by TCRdb to 2022 to 2024). The protocol used for the library was the immunoSEQ multiplex PCR assay. As stored in TCRdb, this immuneACCESS dataset retains in-frame rearrangements with V and J assigned. A fraction of the clones does not appear; measured against another copy, unresolved V genes explain less than half of the discrepancy, and the remainder lacks a known reason. The sample table records about 14,000 clones; 68% of these occur just once. The ten largest clonotypes hold 18% of the sample. Sequencing was carried out using cells from a culture (not recorded whether cultured in vitro). These receptor sequences come from a human donor with melanoma.

This clone was seen only a few times. The rearrangement links TRBV5-1 to TRBJ2-7; weak D call: TRBD1 (5 bases). This CDR3 has 15 amino acids. The ends were cut back, 4 bases at V and 2 bases at J, with 16 bases in the middle. Germline V CDR1 and CDR2: SGHRS, YFSETQ. The CDR3 DNA reads as TGCGCCAGCAGCGCACGACTGACAGCAGCCTACGAGCAGTACTTC. Its translation: CASSARLTAAYEQYF.

In its sample, this clone was seen a few times. This chain joins TRBV7-8 and TRBJ2-7; the D call may be TRBD1 or TRBD2 (5 bases each). V lost 1 base, J lost 4 bases, and 14 bases lay in between. Germline CDR1 and CDR2: SGHVS and FQNEAQ. The CDR3 loop spans 15 amino acids. The CDR3 protein is CASSLGVGTGYEQYF. For the CDR3, the DNA is TGTGCCAGCAGCTTAGGTGTTGGGACGGGTTACGAGCAGTACTTC. Looking up the rest from reference TRBV7-8 and TRBJ2-7 gives the full variable domain: GAGVSQSPRYKVAKRGQDVALRCDPISGHVSLFWYQQALGQGPEFLTYFQNEAQLDKSGLPSDRFFAERPEGSVSTLKIQRTQQEDSAVYLCASSLGVGTGYEQYFGPGTRLTVT.

The chain uses TRBV2 and TRBJ1-6, with unresolved D. The CDR3 sequence is 14 residues long. Trimming shortened V by 8 bases and J by 3 bases, and 11 bases separated the two germline ends. Germline V gene sequence: CDR1 SNHLY, CDR2 FYNNEI. CDR3 DNA: TGTGCCAGCTCTCTCGCCCGCTATAATTCACCCCTCCACTTT. Amino acid sequence: CASSLARYNSPLHF.

V gene TRBV4-1 combines with J gene TRBJ2-3; TRBD2 agrees at 8 bases. Germline lookup yields CDR1 MGHRA and CDR2 YSYEKL. The CDR3 extends over 15 amino acids. Trimming at V came to 2 bases and at J to 2 bases, leaving 3 bases not matched to a gene. The CDR3 loop is CASSQRAGVTDTQYF. In DNA, the CDR3 is TGCGCCAGCAGCCAACGAGCGGGGGTCACAGATACGCAGTATTTT.

The chain employs TRBV27 and TRBJ1-6; D gene ambiguous. V shed 3 bases and J shed 17 bases, with 23 bases lying between them. CDR1 and CDR2 from the germline V gene are MNHEY and SMNVEV (reference sequence). There are 15 residues in the CDR3. The CDR3 bases are TGTGCCAGCAGTTTGGTTTCTCCTTCGCTCACTAGGGTCCACTTT. Its translation: CASSLVSPSLTRVHF.

The V gene is TRBV5-5, the J gene TRBJ2-5, with D unclear. Trimming shortened V by 0 bases and J by 0 bases, and 9 bases separated the two germline ends. There are 15 residues in the CDR3. Looked up from germline, CDR1 is SGHKS and CDR2 is YYEKEE (reference sequence). CDR3 region: CASSLEVGYQETQYF. CDR3 coding DNA: TGTGCCAGCAGCTTGGAGGTGGGGTACCAAGAGACCCAGTACTTC.

The V gene is TRBV7-2, the J gene TRBJ1-2; 7 positions agree with TRBD1. Germline-derived CDR1 and CDR2 are SGHTA and FQGNSA. CDR3 length: 14 amino acids. Trimming at V came to 6 bases and at J to 5 bases, leaving 9 bases not matched to a gene. The CDR3 is CASRPDRRRYGYTF. The CDR3 nucleotides are TGTGCCAGCAGGCCGGACAGGCGACGGTATGGCTACACCTTC.

This clone was seen just once. The chain is built from TRBV2 and TRBJ2-5, with unresolved D. The germline gives CDR1 SNHLY, CDR2 FYNNEI. This CDR3 comprises 11 residues. With 6 bases removed from V and 5 bases from J, the gap between germline ends came to 7 bases. The CDR3 protein is CASRIAETQYF. As DNA, the CDR3 is TGTGCCAGCAGGATTGCGGAGACCCAGTACTTC.